The clone carrying this TCR beta chain was recorded a few times. TCRdb processed the RT-PCR reads anew with MiXCR; each CDR3 protein has one entry. The repertoire holds about 110,000 distinct CDR3 sequences, with less than 45% as singletons. The data stem from a study of patients and donors after allogeneic stem cell transplantation. The clonotype originates from a human donor who was either an allogeneic HSCT recipient or a stem cell or donor lymphocyte infusion donor (not recorded which). It is not recorded whose cells these are; they may come from a transplant donor. Sequencing was performed on blood, either unsorted or a sorted T cell fraction (not recorded which).

CDR3 residues: CASSLATNTANYGYTF. DNA of the CDR3: TGTGCCAGCAGCTTGGCGACGAACACCGCTAACTATGGCTACACCTTC. J is TRBJ1-2 and V is TRBV5-6; no clear D. The V end was cut by 0 bases, the J end by 0 bases, with 12 bases between. Germline V CDR1 and CDR2: SGHDT, YYEEEE. The CDR3 has 16 amino acids.